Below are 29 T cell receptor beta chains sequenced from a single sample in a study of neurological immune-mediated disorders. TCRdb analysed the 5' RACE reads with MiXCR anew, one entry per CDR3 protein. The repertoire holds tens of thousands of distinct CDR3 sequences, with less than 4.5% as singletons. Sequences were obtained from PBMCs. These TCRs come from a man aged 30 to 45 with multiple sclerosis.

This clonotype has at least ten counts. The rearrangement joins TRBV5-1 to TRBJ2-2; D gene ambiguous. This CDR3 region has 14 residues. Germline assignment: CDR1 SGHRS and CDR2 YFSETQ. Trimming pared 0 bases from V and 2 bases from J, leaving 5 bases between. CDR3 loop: CASSLEGNTGELFF. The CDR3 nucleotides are TGCGCCAGCAGCTTGGAGGGTAACACCGGGGAGCTGTTTTTT.

The DNA for the CDR3 is TGTGCCACCCTGACAGGGTTCGGAAACACCATATATTTT. Protein sequence: CATLTGFGNTIYF. The V and J genes are TRBV12-3 or TRBV12-4 and TRBJ1-3; 7 bases agree with TRBD1. J gave up 4 bases and V 10 bases, and 7 bases lay outside the gene matches. The length of the CDR3 is 13 residues.

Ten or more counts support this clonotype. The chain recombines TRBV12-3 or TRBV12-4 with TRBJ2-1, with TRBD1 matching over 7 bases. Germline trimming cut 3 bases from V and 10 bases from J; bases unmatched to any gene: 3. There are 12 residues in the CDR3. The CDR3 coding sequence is TGTGCCAGCAGTTTCGGGACAGCGGAGCAGTTCTTC. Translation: CASSFGTAEQFF.

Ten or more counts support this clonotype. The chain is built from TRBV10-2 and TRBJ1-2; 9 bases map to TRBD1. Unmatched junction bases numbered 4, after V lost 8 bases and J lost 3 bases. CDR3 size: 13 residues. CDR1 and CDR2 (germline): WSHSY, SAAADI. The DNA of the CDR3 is TGCGCCAGCGGAACAGGGGGCGACTATGGCTACACCTTC. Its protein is CASGTGGDYGYTF.

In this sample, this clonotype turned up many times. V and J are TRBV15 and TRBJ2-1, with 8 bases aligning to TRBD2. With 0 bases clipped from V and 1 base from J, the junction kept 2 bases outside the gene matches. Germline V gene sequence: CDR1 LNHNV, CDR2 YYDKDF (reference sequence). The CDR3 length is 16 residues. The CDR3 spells CATSREAGVSYNEQFF. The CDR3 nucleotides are TGTGCCACCAGCAGAGAAGCGGGAGTTTCCTACAATGAGCAGTTCTTC.

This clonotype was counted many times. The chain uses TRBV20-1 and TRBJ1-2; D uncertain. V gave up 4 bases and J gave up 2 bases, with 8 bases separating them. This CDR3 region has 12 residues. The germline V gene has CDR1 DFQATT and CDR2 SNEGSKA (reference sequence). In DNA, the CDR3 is TGCAGTGCTACCACAGCGAACTATGGCTACACCTTC. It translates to CSATTANYGYTF.

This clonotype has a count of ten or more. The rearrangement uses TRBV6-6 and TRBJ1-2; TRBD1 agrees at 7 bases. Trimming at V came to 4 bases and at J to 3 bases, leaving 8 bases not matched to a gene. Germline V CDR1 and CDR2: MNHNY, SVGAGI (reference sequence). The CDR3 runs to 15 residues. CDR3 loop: CASSSPRQGHYGYTF. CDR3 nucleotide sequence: TGTGCCAGCAGTTCACCCCGACAGGGCCACTATGGCTACACCTTC.

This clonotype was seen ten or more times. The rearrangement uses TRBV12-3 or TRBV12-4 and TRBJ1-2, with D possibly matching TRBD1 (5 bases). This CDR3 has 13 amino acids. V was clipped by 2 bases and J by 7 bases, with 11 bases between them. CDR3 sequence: CASSLWGESGYTF. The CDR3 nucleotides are TGTGCCAGCAGTTTATGGGGGGAAAGTGGCTACACCTTC.

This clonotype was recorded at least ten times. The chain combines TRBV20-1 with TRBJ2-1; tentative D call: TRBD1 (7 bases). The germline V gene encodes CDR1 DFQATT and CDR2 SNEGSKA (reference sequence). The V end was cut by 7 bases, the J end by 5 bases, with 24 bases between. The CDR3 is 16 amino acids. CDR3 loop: CSVDSGTGTENNEQFF. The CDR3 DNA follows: TGCAGTGTCGATAGCGGAACCGGGACAGAAAACAATGAGCAGTTCTTC.

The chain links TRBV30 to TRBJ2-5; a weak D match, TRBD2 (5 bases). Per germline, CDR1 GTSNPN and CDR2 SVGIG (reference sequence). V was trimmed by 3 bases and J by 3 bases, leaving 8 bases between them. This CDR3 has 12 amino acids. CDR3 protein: CAWRPGEETQYF. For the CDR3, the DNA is TGTGCCTGGAGACCCGGGGAAGAGACCCAGTACTTC.

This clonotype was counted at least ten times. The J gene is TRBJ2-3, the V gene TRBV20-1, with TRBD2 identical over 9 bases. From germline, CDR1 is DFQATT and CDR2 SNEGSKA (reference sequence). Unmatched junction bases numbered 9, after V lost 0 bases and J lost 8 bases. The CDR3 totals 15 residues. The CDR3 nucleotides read TGCAGTGCTAGAGACCTCCCTGCGGGGGGGAGTACGCAGTATTTT. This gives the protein CSARDLPAGGSTQYF.

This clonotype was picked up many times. CDR3 region: CASSLQGPSYEQYF. CDR3 nucleotides: TGTGCCAGCAGCTTACAGGGGCCCTCCTACGAGCAGTACTTC. V gene TRBV7-2 combines with J gene TRBJ2-7; possible D gene TRBD1, 6 bases. Trimming removed 2 bases at V and 0 bases at J, with 8 bases between. In germline, CDR1 is SGHTA, CDR2 FQGNSA. The CDR3 contains 14 residues.

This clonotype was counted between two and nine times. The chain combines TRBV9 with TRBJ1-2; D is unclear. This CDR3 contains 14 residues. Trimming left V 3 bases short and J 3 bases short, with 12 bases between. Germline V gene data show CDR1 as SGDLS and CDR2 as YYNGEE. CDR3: CASSDGKADYGYTF. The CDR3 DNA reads TGTGCCAGCAGCGACGGAAAGGCGGACTATGGCTACACCTTC.

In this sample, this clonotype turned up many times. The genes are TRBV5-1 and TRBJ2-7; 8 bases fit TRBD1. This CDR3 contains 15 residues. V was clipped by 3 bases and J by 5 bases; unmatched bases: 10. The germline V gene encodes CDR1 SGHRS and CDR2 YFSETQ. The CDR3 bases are TGCGCCAGCAGCTCATCGACAGGGGAAGGAAACGAGCAGTACTTC. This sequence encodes CASSSSTGEGNEQYF.

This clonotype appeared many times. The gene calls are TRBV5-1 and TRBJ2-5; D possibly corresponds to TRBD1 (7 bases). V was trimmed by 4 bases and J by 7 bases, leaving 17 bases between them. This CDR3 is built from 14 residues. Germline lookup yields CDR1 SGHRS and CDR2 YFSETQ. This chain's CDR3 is CASSADSGGGTQYF. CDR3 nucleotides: TGCGCCAGCAGCGCGGATTCAGGGGGAGGGACCCAGTACTTC.

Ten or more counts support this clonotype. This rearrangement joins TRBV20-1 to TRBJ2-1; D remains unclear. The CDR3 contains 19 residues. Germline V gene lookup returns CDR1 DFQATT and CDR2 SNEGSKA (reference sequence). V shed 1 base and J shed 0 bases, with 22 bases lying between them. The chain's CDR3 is CSARVLKGLQARSYNEQFF. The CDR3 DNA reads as TGCAGTGCTAGAGTTCTTAAGGGCTTGCAAGCCCGCTCCTACAATGAGCAGTTCTTC.

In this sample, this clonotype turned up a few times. The CDR3 loop is CASSQASQGARGGYTF. The CDR3 region has the DNA TGCGCCAGCAGCCAAGCCTCTCAGGGGGCGCGGGGTGGCTACACCTTC. The V gene is TRBV4-1, the J gene TRBJ1-2, with 8 bases fitting TRBD1. Germline V gene data show CDR1 as MGHRA and CDR2 as YSYEKL. This CDR3 comprises 16 residues. Unmatched junction bases numbered 11, after V lost 1 base and J lost 7 bases.

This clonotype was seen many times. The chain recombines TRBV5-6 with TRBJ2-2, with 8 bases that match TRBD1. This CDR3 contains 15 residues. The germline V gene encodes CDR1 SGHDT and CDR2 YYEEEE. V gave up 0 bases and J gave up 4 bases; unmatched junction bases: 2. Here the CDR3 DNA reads TGTGCCAGCAGCTTGGGGACAGGGCGCACCGGGGAGCTGTTTTTT. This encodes CASSLGTGRTGELFF.

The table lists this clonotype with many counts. The CDR3 region has the DNA TGTGCCAGCAGGACGACAGGGATGTATACTAACTATGGCTACACCTTC. Encoded protein: CASRTTGMYTNYGYTF. The rearrangement links TRBV6-1 to TRBJ1-2; 7 bases match TRBD1. CDR3 length: 16 residues. V shed 6 bases and J 0 bases; nucleotides not matched to a gene: 10. Germline CDR1 and CDR2: MNHNS and SASEGT.

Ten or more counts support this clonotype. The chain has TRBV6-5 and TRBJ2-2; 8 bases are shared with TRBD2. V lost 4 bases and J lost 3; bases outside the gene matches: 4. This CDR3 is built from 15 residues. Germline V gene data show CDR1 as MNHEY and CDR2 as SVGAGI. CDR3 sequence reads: CASSFQRGYTGELFF. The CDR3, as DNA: TGTGCCAGCAGTTTTCAGCGGGGGTACACCGGGGAGCTGTTTTTT.

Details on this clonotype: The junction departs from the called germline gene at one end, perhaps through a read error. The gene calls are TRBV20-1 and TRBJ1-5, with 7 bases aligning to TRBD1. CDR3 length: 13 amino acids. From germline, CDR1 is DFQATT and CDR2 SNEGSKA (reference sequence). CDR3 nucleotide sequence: TGCAGTGCTCCGACAGGGAACCATCAGCCCCAGAATTTT. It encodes CSAPTGNHQPQNF.

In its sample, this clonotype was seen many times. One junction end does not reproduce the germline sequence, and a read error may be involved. CDR3 nucleotide sequence: TGTGCCAGCAGTTTAGGTGGGGGCGCGGGCAATCAGCCCCAGAATTTT. Amino acid sequence: CASSLGGGAGNQPQNF. V usage is TRBV12-3 or TRBV12-4 and J usage is TRBJ1-5; possible D gene TRBD1, 6 bases. The CDR3 runs to 16 residues.

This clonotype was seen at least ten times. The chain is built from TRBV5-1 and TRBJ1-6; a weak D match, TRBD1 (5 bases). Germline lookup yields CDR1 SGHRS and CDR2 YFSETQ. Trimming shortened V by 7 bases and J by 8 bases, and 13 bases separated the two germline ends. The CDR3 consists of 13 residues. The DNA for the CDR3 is TGCGCCAGCTCGAGACAGACGGATTCACCCCTCCACTTT. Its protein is CASSRQTDSPLHF.

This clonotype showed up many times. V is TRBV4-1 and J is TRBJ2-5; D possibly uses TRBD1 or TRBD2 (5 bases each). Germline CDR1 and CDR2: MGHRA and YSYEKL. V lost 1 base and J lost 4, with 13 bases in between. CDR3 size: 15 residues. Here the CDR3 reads CASSQVQGEGETQYF. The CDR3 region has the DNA TGCGCCAGCAGCCAAGTGCAGGGAGAAGGAGAGACCCAGTACTTC.

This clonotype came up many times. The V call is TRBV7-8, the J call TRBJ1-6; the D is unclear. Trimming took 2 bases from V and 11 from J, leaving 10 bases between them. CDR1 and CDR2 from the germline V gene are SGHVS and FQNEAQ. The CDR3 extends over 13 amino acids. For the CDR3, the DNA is TGTGCCAGCAGCTTACCGGACGGGACACCCCTCCACTTT. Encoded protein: CASSLPDGTPLHF.

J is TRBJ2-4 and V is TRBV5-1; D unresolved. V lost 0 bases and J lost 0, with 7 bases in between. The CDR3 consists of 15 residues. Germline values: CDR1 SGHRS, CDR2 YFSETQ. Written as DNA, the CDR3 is TGCGCCAGCAGCTTGGAAGGTTTAGCCAAAAACATTCAGTACTTC. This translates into CASSLEGLAKNIQYF. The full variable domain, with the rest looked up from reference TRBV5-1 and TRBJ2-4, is KAGVTQTPRYLIKTRGQQVTLSCSPISGHRSVSWYQQTPGQGLQFLFEYFSETQRNKGNFPGRFSGRQFSNSRSEMNVSTLELGDSALYLCASSLEGLAKNIQYFGAGTRLSVL.

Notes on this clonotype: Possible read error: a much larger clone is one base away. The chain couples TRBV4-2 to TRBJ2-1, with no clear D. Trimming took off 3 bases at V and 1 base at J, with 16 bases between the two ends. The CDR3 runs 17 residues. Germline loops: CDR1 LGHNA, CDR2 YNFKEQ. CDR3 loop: CASSQSVESRSYNEQFF. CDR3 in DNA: TGTGCCAGCAGCCAGTCCGTTGAGTCGAGATCCTACAATGAGCAGTTCTTC.

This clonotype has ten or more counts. CDR3 nucleotides: TGTGCCAGCAGCTTGGACACGCGCTCTGGAAACACCATATATTTT. Its translation: CASSLDTRSGNTIYF. The J gene is TRBJ1-3, the V gene TRBV5-6; D unresolved. V was trimmed by 0 bases and J by 0 bases, leaving 7 bases between them. From germline, CDR1 is SGHDT and CDR2 YYEEEE. The CDR3 runs 15 residues.

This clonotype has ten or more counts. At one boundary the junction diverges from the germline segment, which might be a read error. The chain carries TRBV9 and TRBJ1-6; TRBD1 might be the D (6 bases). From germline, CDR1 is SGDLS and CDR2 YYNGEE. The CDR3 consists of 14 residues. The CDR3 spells CASSETGINSPLNF. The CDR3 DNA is TGTGCCAGCAGCGAGACAGGAATTAATTCACCCCTCAACTTT.